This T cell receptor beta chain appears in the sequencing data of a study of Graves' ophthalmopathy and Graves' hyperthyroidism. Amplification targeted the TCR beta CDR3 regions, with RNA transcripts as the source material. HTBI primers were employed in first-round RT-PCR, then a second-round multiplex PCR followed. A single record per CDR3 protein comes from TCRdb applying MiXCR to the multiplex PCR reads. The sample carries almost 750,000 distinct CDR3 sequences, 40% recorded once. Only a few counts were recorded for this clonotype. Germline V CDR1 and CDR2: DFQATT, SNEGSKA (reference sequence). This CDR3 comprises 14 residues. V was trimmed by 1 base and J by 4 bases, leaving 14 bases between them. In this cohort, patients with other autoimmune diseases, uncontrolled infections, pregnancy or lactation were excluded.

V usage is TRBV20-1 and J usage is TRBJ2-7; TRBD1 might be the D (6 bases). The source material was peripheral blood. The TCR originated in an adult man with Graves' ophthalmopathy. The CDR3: CSARGLQGFYEQYF. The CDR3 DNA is TGCAGTGCTAGAGGCTTACAGGGCTTTTACGAGCAGTACTTC.